This entry features one T cell receptor (beta chain) sequence. Sequencing of TCR beta was performed on blood CD8+ T cells and on blood CD4+ T cells. It was negative isolation that provided the CD8+ and CD4+ T cells, whereas TEMRA cells were enriched by FACS. The data derive from a study of CD8 T cells in Susac syndrome. The CDR3 length is 13 residues. Trimming left V 6 bases short and J 3 bases short, with 11 bases between. Random hexamers primed reverse transcription of about 0.45 to 1 ug RNA. TCRdb processed the immunoSEQ multiplex PCR reads anew with MiXCR; each CDR3 protein has one entry. The sample has about 290,000 distinct CDR3 sequences, roughly 90% seen once.

The sequenced sample consisted of CD8+ T cells from PBMCs. J is TRBJ2-5 and V is TRBV12-3 or TRBV12-4; D is perhaps TRBD2 (6 bases). This clonotype originated in a human donor with multiple sclerosis. The CDR3 loop is CASRPWGEETQYF. The CDR3 DNA follows: TGTGCCAGCAGACCCTGGGGGGAAGAGACCCAGTACTTC.